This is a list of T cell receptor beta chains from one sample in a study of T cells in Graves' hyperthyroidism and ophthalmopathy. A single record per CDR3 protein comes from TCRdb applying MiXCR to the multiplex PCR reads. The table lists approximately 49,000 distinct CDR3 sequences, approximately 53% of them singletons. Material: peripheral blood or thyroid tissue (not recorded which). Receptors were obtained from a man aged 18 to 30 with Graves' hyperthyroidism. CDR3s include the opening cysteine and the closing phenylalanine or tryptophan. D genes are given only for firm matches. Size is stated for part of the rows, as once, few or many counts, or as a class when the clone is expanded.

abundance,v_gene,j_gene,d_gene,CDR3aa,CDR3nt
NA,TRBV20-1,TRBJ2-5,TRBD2,CSARDPRASGKETQYF,TGCAGTGCTAGAGATCCCAGGGCTAGCGGGAAGGAGACCCAGTACTTC
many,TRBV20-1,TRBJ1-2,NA,CSVYRENGGYTF,TGCAGTGTTTACCGGGAAAATGGTGGCTACACCTTC
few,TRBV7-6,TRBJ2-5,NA,CASSLGPYRIRYF,TGTGCCAGCAGCTTAGGCCCCTATCGGATCAGGTACTTC
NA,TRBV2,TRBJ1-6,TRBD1,CASSDRGRTDSPLHF,TGTGCCAGCAGTGACAGGGGGCGTACGGATTCACCCCTCCACTTT
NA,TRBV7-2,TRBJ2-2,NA,CASSFSPPNTGELFF,TGTGCCAGCAGCTTCTCCCCGCCGAACACCGGGGAGCTGTTTTTT
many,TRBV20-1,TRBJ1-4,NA,CSAEGEKLFF,TGCAGTGCTGAGGGGGAAAAACTGTTTTTT
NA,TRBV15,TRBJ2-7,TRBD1,CATSIGTGKHYEQYF,TGTGCCACCAGCATTGGGACAGGGAAACACTACGAGCAGTACTTC
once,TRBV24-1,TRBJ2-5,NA,CATSGREETQYF,TGTGCCACCAGTGGGAGGGAAGAGACCCAGTACTTC
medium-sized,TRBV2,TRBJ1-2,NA,CASSPRDIGYTF,TGTGCCAGCAGTCCGAGGGACATAGGCTACACCTTC
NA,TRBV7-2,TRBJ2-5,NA,CASSPRGRQETQYF,TGTGCCAGCAGCCCTAGGGGTCGCCAAGAGACCCAGTACTTC
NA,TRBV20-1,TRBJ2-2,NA,CSLGELFF,TGCAGCCTCGGGGAGCTGTTTTTT
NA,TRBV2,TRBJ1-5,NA,CASSPSGAEGETQHF,TGTGCCAGCAGTCCTAGCGGGGCCGAGGGAGAGACCCAGCATTTT
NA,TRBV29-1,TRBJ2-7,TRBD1,CSGTGDYEQYF,TGCAGCGGGACAGGGGACTACGAGCAGTACTTC
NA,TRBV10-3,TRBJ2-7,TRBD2,CASSAGLAGGRSYEQYF,TGTGCCAGCAGTGCCGGACTAGCGGGGGGGCGGTCCTACGAGCAGTACTTC
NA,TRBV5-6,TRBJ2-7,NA,CASSILDGARSYEQYF,TGTGCCAGCAGCATCTTAGACGGGGCCCGCTCCTACGAGCAGTACTTC
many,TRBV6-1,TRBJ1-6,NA,CASSELDRVNSPLHF,TGTGCCAGCAGTGAATTGGACAGAGTTAATTCACCCCTCCACTTT
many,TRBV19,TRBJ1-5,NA,CASSMIRPNQPQHF,TGTGCCAGTAGTATGATCCGGCCCAATCAGCCCCAGCATTTT
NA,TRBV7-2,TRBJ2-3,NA,CASSLDRAADTQYF,TGTGCCAGCAGCTTAGATCGGGCAGCAGATACGCAGTATTTT
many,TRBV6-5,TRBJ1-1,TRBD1,CASSYWDREDLNTEAFF,TGTGCCAGCAGTTACTGGGACAGGGAAGACTTGAACACTGAAGCTTTCTTT
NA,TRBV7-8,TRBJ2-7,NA,CASSSPGLLGEQYF,TGTGCCAGCAGCTCTCCGGGGCTCCTAGGGGAGCAGTACTTC
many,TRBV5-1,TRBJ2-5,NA,CASSLITEETQYF,TGCGCCAGCAGCTTGATTACAGAAGAGACCCAGTACTTC
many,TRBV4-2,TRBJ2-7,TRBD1,CASSQDTGAIRYEQYF,TGTGCCAGCAGCCAAGATACAGGGGCGATTCGCTACGAGCAGTACTTC
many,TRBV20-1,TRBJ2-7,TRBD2,CSATSGTSGVPYEQYF,TGCAGTGCCACTTCCGGGACTAGCGGCGTTCCCTACGAGCAGTACTTC